The 24 T cell receptor beta chains below come from one sample, sequenced in a study of blood T cell repertoires in COVID-19. Libraries were prepared by immunoSEQ multiplex PCR; TCRdb keeps only in-frame clonotypes and omits some of them. There are tens of thousands of clones in the sample; 87% occur only once, and 4.7% lies in the top ten. The sequenced sample was peripheral blood. The receptor set was obtained from a human donor in a cohort sampled during active COVID-19.

This clone appeared once. The J gene is TRBJ1-2, the V gene TRBV9, with 8 nucleotides matching TRBD1. Germline loops: CDR1 SGDLS, CDR2 YYNGEE. The CDR3 extends over 14 amino acids. V dropped 8 bases and J dropped 3; count of bases not matched to a gene: 9. The CDR3 nucleotides are TGTGCCAGGCAACGTCAGGGGGCGGACTATGGCTACACCTTC. It yields the protein CARQRQGADYGYTF.

The rearrangement joins TRBV29-1 to TRBJ2-5; D uncertain. Germline V gene lookup returns CDR1 SQVTM and CDR2 ANQGSEA. This CDR3 is 13 amino acids long. Trimming cost V 2 bases and J 7 bases, with 14 bases left between them. CDR3 in DNA: TGCAGCGTTGAATCGCCTACTCCAGGGACCCAGTACTTC. It specifies CSVESPTPGTQYF.

This sequence joins TRBV28 and TRBJ1-3; weak D call: TRBD1 (5 bases). The CDR3 is 14 residues long. The V gene lost 6 bases and the J gene lost 4 bases, with 13 bases spanning the gap. Germline lookup yields CDR1 MDHEN and CDR2 SYDVKM. The CDR3 nucleotides are TGTGCCAGCAGCCCCCCAGGGCGAGGAAACACCATATATTTT. Residues: CASSPPGRGNTIYF.

This chain joins TRBV28 and TRBJ1-5, with 8 bases matching TRBD1. The CDR3 sequence is 15 residues long. Germline CDR1 is MDHEN and CDR2 is SYDVKM. The junction had 7 bases not matched to a gene; V was cut back by 3 bases and J by 6 bases. CDR3 in amino acids: CASSFRTGLFQPQHF. CDR3 nucleotide sequence: TGTGCCAGCAGTTTTCGGACAGGGCTGTTTCAGCCCCAGCATTTT.

This clone was seen only once. This chain links TRBV30 with TRBJ2-5; D gene ambiguous. CDR3 size: 16 residues. Germline V gene lookup returns CDR1 GTSNPN and CDR2 SVGIG (reference sequence). V lost 1 base, J lost 1 base, and 16 bases lay in between. The CDR3 sequence: CAWSEKVRNIQETQYF. Here the CDR3 DNA reads TGTGCCTGGAGTGAGAAGGTCAGGAATATCCAAGAGACCCAGTACTTC.

This clone was recorded a few times. CDR3 region: CASSSGTSGRAGQFF. The CDR3 DNA is TGTGCCAGCAGCTCAGGGACTAGCGGGAGGGCAGGGCAGTTCTTC. The V and J genes are TRBV7-2 and TRBJ2-1; 16 nucleotides line up with TRBD2. The V and J ends lost 4 bases and 12 bases, in that order; junction bases with no gene match: 6. CDR1 and CDR2 (germline): SGHTA, FQGNSA. CDR3 size: 15 residues.

This rearrangement joins TRBV6-5 to TRBJ2-7; 9 nucleotides match TRBD2. From germline, CDR1 is MNHEY and CDR2 SVGAGI. With 5 bases clipped from V and 1 base from J, the junction kept 6 bases outside the gene matches. The CDR3 totals 15 residues. In DNA form, the CDR3 reads TGTGCCAGCAGTCTGACTAGCGGACAATCCTACGAGCAGTACTTC. It translates to CASSLTSGQSYEQYF.

This clone came up once. This chain joins TRBV12-3 or TRBV12-4 and TRBJ2-7, with D unresolved. The CDR3 is 13 amino acids. Trimming took off 1 base at V and 3 bases at J, with 7 bases between the two ends. The CDR3 is CASSLGSLYEQYF. The CDR3 DNA reads TGTGCCAGCAGTTTAGGGAGCCTCTACGAGCAGTACTTC.

V gene TRBV18 combines with J gene TRBJ2-7; tentatively, D is TRBD2 (6 bases). V lost 2 bases and J lost 3, with 11 bases in between. CDR1 and CDR2 from the germline V gene are KGHSH and LQKENI. This CDR3 comprises 14 residues. The CDR3: CASSPAEGNYEQYF. CDR3 coding DNA: TGTGCCAGCTCACCAGCGGAGGGGAACTACGAGCAGTACTTC. The full variable domain, its missing parts supplied by reference TRBV18 and TRBJ2-7, is NAGVMQNPRHLVRRRGQEARLRCSPMKGHSHVYWYRQLPEEGLKFMVYLQKENIIDESGMPKERFSAEFPKEGPSILRIQQVVRGDSAAYFCASSPAEGNYEQYFGPGTRLTVT.

V and J are TRBV5-6 and TRBJ1-3, with TRBD1 as a possible D gene (6 bases). The CDR3 extends over 16 amino acids. V lost 2 bases and J 0 bases, leaving 12 bases between the germline ends. The germline gives CDR1 SGHDT, CDR2 YYEEEE. The CDR3 here is CASSFTGRASGNTIYF. In DNA, the CDR3 is TGTGCCAGCAGCTTCACAGGGCGCGCCTCTGGAAACACCATATATTTT.

This chain uses TRBV7-3 with TRBJ2-3, with no clear D. Per the germline V gene, CDR1 is SGHTA and CDR2 is FQGTGA. The ends were cut back, 5 bases at V and 0 bases at J, with 12 bases in the middle. This CDR3 has 15 residues. CDR3 DNA sequence: TGTGCCAGCAGCCCACTCGTTTCGAGCACAGATACGCAGTATTTT. This codes for CASSPLVSSTDTQYF.

The V and J genes are TRBV6-5 and TRBJ2-7; a weak D match, TRBD2 (5 bases). Germline V CDR1 and CDR2: MNHEY, SVGAGI. This CDR3 is built from 12 residues. Trimming cost V 6 bases and J 4 bases, with 10 bases left between them. In nucleotides, the CDR3 is TGTGCCAGCAGCCTAAGAGGGTACGAGCAGTACTTC. It encodes CASSLRGYEQYF.

This clone was seen once. The chain has TRBV6-5 and TRBJ1-1, with TRBD1 identical over 9 bases. This CDR3 has 15 residues. In germline, CDR1 is MNHEY, CDR2 SVGAGI. V lost 6 bases, J lost 1 base, and 6 bases stayed unmatched. The CDR3, as DNA: TGTGCCAGCAGGGCCGGGACAGGGAAGAACACTGAAGCTTTCTTT. Amino acids: CASRAGTGKNTEAFF.

This chain uses TRBV19 with TRBJ2-1; 12 bases are a match to TRBD2. V lost 5 bases to trimming and J lost 3 bases; unmatched junction nucleotides: 2. The CDR3 contains 15 residues. Germline V gene sequence: CDR1 LNHDA, CDR2 SQIVND (reference sequence). The CDR3 region is CASSQTSGSYNEQFF. The CDR3 nucleotides read TGTGCCAGTAGTCAGACTAGCGGGAGCTACAATGAGCAGTTCTTC.

The chain has TRBV28 and TRBJ2-5; TRBD1 might be the D (5 bases). Deletions cut 3 bases from V and 1 base from J, with 12 bases between. Germline V lookup: CDR1 MDHEN, CDR2 SYDVKM. CDR3 length: 15 amino acids. The CDR3 coding sequence is TGTGCCAGCAGTTTTAGGGGTGGCCCCCAAGAGACCCAGTACTTC. Its protein is CASSFRGGPQETQYF.

V gene TRBV3-1 (or the pseudogene TRBV3-2) combines with J gene TRBJ2-7; unclear D gene. CDR1 LGHDT and CDR2 YNNKEL come from the germline V gene (reference sequence). V was clipped by 3 bases and J by 2 bases, with 5 bases between them. There are 12 residues in the CDR3. DNA for the CDR3: TGTGCCAGCAGCCAGACACCCTACGAGCAGTACTTC. Translating gives CASSQTPYEQYF.

The gene calls are TRBV28 and TRBJ1-2, with TRBD1 matching 9 bases. Germline V gives CDR1 MDHEN, CDR2 SYDVKM. There are 13 residues in the CDR3. The J segment lost 6 bases and the V segment lost 5 bases, leaving 4 bases of the junction unmatched. CDR3: CASSRTGGDGYTF. CDR3 nucleotides: TGTGCCAGCAGTAGAACAGGGGGCGATGGCTACACCTTC.

V and J are TRBV28 and TRBJ1-1; 7 nucleotides agree with TRBD1. With V trimmed by 4 bases and J by 1 base, 3 bases remained unmatched. Germline values: CDR1 MDHEN, CDR2 SYDVKM. CDR3 length equals 14 residues. As DNA, the CDR3 is TGTGCCAGCAGTTCCGGGGACAGGAACACTGAAGCTTTCTTT. This encodes CASSSGDRNTEAFF.

A single count supports this clone. J is TRBJ2-4 and V is TRBV2; 9 nucleotides align to TRBD2. V was clipped by 8 bases and J by 0 bases; unmatched bases: 8. CDR3 length equals 16 residues. Germline CDR1 is SNHLY and CDR2 is FYNNEI. CDR3 DNA sequence: TGTGCCAGCCGACTAGCGGAGCTCTTAGCCAAAAACATTCAGTACTTC. Translating it yields CASRLAELLAKNIQYF.

The genes are TRBV24-1 and TRBJ2-1; possible D gene TRBD1, 5 bases. Trimming shortened V by 6 bases and J by 7 bases, and 9 bases separated the two germline ends. Per germline, CDR1 KGHDR and CDR2 SFDVKD. The CDR3 covers 12 residues. Here the CDR3 DNA reads TGTGCCACCAGTTCAGGGTTTAATGAGCAGTTCTTC. Amino acid sequence: CATSSGFNEQFF.

The V gene is TRBV7-2, the J gene TRBJ1-2; D remains ambiguous. Trimming removed 1 base at V and 6 bases at J, with 12 bases between. The CDR3 extends over 14 amino acids. Germline V gene sequence: CDR1 SGHTA, CDR2 FQGNSA. The chain's CDR3 is CASSLVRARDGYTF. In DNA, the CDR3 is TGTGCCAGCAGCTTAGTGCGTGCACGTGATGGCTACACCTTC.

This clone was found once. This sequence joins TRBV9 and TRBJ1-1; no firm D call. CDR1 and CDR2 from the germline V gene are SGDLS and YYNGEE. The V end lost 0 bases, the J end lost 3 bases, and 9 bases lay between the germline ends. The CDR3 totals 14 residues. As DNA, the CDR3 is TGTGCCAGCAGCGTAGCTGGGCTCGACACTGAAGCTTTCTTT. Translating gives CASSVAGLDTEAFF.

This chain joins TRBV7-2 and TRBJ2-1, with 11 bases matching TRBD2. Losses at the gene ends were 4 bases for V and 14 bases for J; bases not matched to a gene: 16. Germline V gene data show CDR1 as SGHTA and CDR2 as FQGNSA. The CDR3 sequence is 16 residues long. The CDR3 nucleotides are TGTGCCAGCAGCTCCGTCCCGGGACTAGCGGACTACTTCGAGTTCTTC. Amino acid sequence: CASSSVPGLADYFEFF.

The chain is built from TRBV19 and TRBJ2-7; 7 bases align to TRBD1. The germline V gene encodes CDR1 LNHDA and CDR2 SQIVND (reference sequence). Trimming took 4 bases from V and 9 from J; bases not matched to a gene: 12. The CDR3 runs 14 residues. The CDR3 nucleotides are TGTGCCAGTAGTACCGACAGGGCTCCCCTTGGGCAGTACTTC. Translating gives CASSTDRAPLGQYF.